This T cell receptor beta chain was sequenced for a study of T-cell reconstitution after alpha-beta-depleted transplantation in children. Study results and caveats: Alpha-beta T cells about two months after transplant reportedly derived from several hundred expanded graft clones.

The CDR3 is 11 residues long. Trimming shortened V by 4 bases and J by 4 bases, and 7 bases separated the two germline ends. Germline CDR1 reads SQVTM; CDR2 reads ANQGSEA. Unique molecular identifiers featured in how the TCRbeta library was prepared. Using its own MiXCR run on the PCR reads, TCRdb lists one record per CDR3 protein. The profile shows more than 200,000 distinct CDR3 sequences, about 23% of them singletons. The table lists this clonotype with many counts. The antigen remains undetermined. The clonotype originates from a girl aged 2 to 10 with Fanconi anemia, due to receive a stem cell transplant. The genes are TRBV29-1 and TRBJ1-1; D not resolved. The specimen was PBMCs, collected before TCRalphabeta/CD19-depleted stem cell transplant. The CDR3 sequence: CSVGLATEAFF. CDR3 coding DNA: TGCAGCGTTGGACTTGCCACTGAAGCTTTCTTT. The full variable domain, completed using reference TRBV29-1 and TRBJ1-1, is SAVISQKPSRDICQRGTSLTIQCQVDSQVTMMFWYRQQPGQSLTLIATANQGSEATYESGFVIDKFPISRPNLTFSTLTVSNMSPEDSSIYLCSVGLATEAFFGQGTRLTVV.